Sequencing of this T cell receptor (beta chain) was carried out in a study of blood T cell repertoires in COVID-19. Overall study context: Nucleic acid was either cDNA or gDNA, and it came from T cells, B-cell-depleted T cells, or PBMCs.

This clone was found a few times. Germline V gene lookup returns CDR1 SGHAT and CDR2 FQNNGV. V was shortened by 1 base and J by 6 bases, with 5 bases between the two germline ends. The length of the CDR3 is 12 residues. Original analysis: Estimates of nucleated cell counts were drawn from the amplification of reference gene primers. Assay: immunoSEQ multiplex PCR; the TCRdb copy retains only in-frame clones and omits some. V, J and clone size reflect that table, while D and trimming were determined from the DNA. The sample has 200,000 to 250,000 clones; less than 90% are singletons. The sequencing sample was made of peripheral blood. The chain couples TRBV11-2 to TRBJ2-3, with D uncertain. The clonotype originates from a woman older than 75 with active or convalescent COVID-19. CDR3 loop: CASSLVRDTQYF. CDR3 sequence (DNA): TGTGCCAGCAGCTTAGTGCGGGATACGCAGTATTTT.